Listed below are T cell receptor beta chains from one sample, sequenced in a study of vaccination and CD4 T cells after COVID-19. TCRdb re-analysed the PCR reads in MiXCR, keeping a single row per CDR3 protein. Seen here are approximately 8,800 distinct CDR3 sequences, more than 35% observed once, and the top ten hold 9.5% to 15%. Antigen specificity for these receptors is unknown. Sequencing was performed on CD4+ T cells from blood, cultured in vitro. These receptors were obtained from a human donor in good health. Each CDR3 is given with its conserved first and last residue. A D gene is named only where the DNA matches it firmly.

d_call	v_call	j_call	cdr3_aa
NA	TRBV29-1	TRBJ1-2	CSVETGYGYTF
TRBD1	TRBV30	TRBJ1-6	CAWGGQGAGTPLHF
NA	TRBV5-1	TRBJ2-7	CASSMGPNSYEQYF
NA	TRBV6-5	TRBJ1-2	CASSYSRGRANYGYTF
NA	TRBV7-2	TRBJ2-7	CASSLRHNYEQYF
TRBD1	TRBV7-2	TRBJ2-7	CASSTWTGIYEQYF
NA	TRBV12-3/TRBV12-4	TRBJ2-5	CAYSEETQYF
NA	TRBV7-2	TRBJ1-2	CASSLGPQGFLDGYTF
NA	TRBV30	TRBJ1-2	CAWSPGGVRYYGYTF
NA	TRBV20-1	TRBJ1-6	CSARVGGVYHNSPLHF
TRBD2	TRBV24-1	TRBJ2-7	CAIRTSGSYEQYF
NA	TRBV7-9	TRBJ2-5	CASSFTSGETQYF
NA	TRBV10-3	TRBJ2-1	CAISELGYNEQFF
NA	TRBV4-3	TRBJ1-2	CASSPGSNYGYTF
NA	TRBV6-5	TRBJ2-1	CASSSATVAMGNEQFF
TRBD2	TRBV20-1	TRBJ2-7	CSASSGRSEQYF